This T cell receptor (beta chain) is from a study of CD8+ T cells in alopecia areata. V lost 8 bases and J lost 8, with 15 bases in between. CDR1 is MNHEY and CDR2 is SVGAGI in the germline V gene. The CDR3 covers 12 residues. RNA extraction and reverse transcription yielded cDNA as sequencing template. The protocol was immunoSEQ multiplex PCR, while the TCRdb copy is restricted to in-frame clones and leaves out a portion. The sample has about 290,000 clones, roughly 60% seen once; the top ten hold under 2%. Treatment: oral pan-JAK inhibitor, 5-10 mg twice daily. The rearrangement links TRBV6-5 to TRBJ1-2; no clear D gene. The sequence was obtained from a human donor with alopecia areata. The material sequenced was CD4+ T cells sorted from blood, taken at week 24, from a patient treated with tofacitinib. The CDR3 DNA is TGTGCCAGCGGTCTCCAGGACGGAGGCTACACCTTC. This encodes CASGLQDGGYTF.